One sample yielded the 10 T cell receptor beta chains listed below, sequenced in a study of monozygotic twins with cystic fibrosis listed by TCRdb under 2021. The library was produced with the immunoSEQ multiplex PCR assay. Held by TCRdb, this immuneACCESS table contains in-frame sequences only and omits some clones. Under half of the omission traces to an unresolved V gene where checked; the cause of the rest is unknown. This sample holds fewer than 11,000 clones; just over 99% were observed only once. The ten largest account for around 0.41% of the sample. The sequenced sample was blood. The source of these receptors is a man aged 18 to 35 with cystic fibrosis.

The chain combines TRBV7-2 with TRBJ1-2, with TRBD1 matching over 7 bases. This CDR3 is built from 14 residues. Germline values: CDR1 SGHTA, CDR2 FQGNSA. Losses at the gene ends were 3 bases for V and 7 bases for J; bases not matched to a gene: 8. The DNA of the CDR3 is TGTGCCAGCAGCTTGAACAGGGGATTTGGTGGCTACACCTTC. This codes for CASSLNRGFGGYTF.

V and J are TRBV7-2 and TRBJ1-1; weak D call: TRBD1 (5 bases). This CDR3 region has 15 residues. Germline CDR1 SGHTA, CDR2 FQGNSA. V lost 0 bases and J lost 1, with 9 bases in between. The CDR3, as DNA: TGTGCCAGCAGCTTAGCTACGGGGACGAACACTGAAGCTTTCTTT. Translated, it gives CASSLATGTNTEAFF.

The chain is built from TRBV28 and TRBJ1-1; D is unresolved. The V end lost 2 bases, the J end lost 0 bases, and 4 bases lay between the germline ends. The CDR3 covers 13 residues. Germline CDR1 is MDHEN and CDR2 is SYDVKM. CDR3 sequence: CASSLPMNTEAFF. The CDR3 region has the DNA TGTGCCAGCAGTTTACCGATGAACACTGAAGCTTTCTTT.

The chain couples TRBV5-1 to TRBJ2-6, with D hard to call. The CDR3 has 14 amino acids. CDR1 and CDR2 (germline): SGHRS, YFSETQ. V was pared by 2 bases and J by 3 bases, with 6 bases between. As DNA, the CDR3 is TGCGCCAGCAGCTTCCCTAGTGGGGCCAACGTCCTGACTTTC. It codes for CASSFPSGANVLTF.

This chain connects TRBV29-1 to TRBJ1-2, with D possibly being TRBD1 (5 bases). V lost 4 bases to trimming and J lost 0 bases, with 18 bases between them. The V gene's germline CDR1 is SQVTM and CDR2 ANQGSEA. The CDR3 consists of 16 residues. CDR3 coding DNA: TGCAGCGTTGTTCTTGGCAGGGAGAGGACTAACTATGGCTACACCTTC. Protein: CSVVLGRERTNYGYTF.

V is TRBV6-1 and J is TRBJ1-5, with D hard to call. Germline-derived CDR1 and CDR2 are MNHNS and SASEGT. This CDR3 comprises 11 residues. V was trimmed by 3 bases and J by 7 bases, leaving 4 bases between them. CDR3 coding DNA: TGTGCCAGCAGTGATCAGCAGCCCCAGCATTTT. Protein: CASSDQQPQHF.

The chain has TRBV30 and TRBJ1-4; unclear D gene. Germline lookup yields CDR1 GTSNPN and CDR2 SVGIG (reference sequence). The V and J ends lost 4 bases and 2 bases respectively, with 8 bases between them. The length of the CDR3 is 13 residues. This chain's CDR3 is CAWNRRTNEKLFF. The CDR3 DNA reads as TGTGCCTGGAATCGGCGCACTAATGAAAAACTGTTTTTT.

The gene calls are TRBV9 and TRBJ1-6; perhaps TRBD1 as D (6 bases). This CDR3 has 15 amino acids. The V gene's germline CDR1 is SGDLS and CDR2 YYNGEE. The V and J ends lost 4 bases and 4 bases respectively, with 12 bases between them. The CDR3 region is CASSLRQAYNSPLHF. The CDR3 region has the DNA TGTGCCAGCAGCCTAAGACAGGCATATAATTCACCCCTCCACTTT.

The chain has TRBV2 and TRBJ1-5, with a possible D match to TRBD1 (5 bases). CDR3 size: 13 residues. In germline, CDR1 is SNHLY, CDR2 FYNNEI. V lost 3 bases, J lost 7 bases, and 10 bases lay in between. DNA of the CDR3: TGTGCCAGCAGTGACCAGGGTGCACAGCCCCAGCATTTT. It specifies CASSDQGAQPQHF.

The chain couples TRBV7-9 to TRBJ1-3; perhaps TRBD1 as D (5 bases). This CDR3 is 13 amino acids long. V dropped 5 bases and J dropped 4 bases, with 9 bases sitting between them. Looked up from germline, CDR1 is SEHNR and CDR2 is FQNEAQ (reference sequence). CDR3 DNA: TGTGCCAGCAGCACTAGGACAGGAAACACCATATATTTT. Translation gives CASSTRTGNTIYF.